The present T cell receptor beta chain was sequenced within a study of cytomegalovirus exposure and HLA in healthy donors. Notes on the study in general: As confirmed in vitro, a few CMV-associated chains were specific for CMV antigens.

Germline V CDR1 and CDR2: SQVTM, ANQGSEA. The CDR3 runs to 13 residues. The V segment lost 5 bases and the J segment 5 bases; nucleotides outside the gene matches: 6. Measured with immunoSEQ multiplex PCR; TCRdb has only the in-frame clones, and not every one. The sample consists of some 70,000 clones, over 80% of them appearing once. This clone has just one count. What it binds is unknown. The donors were members of the validation cohort, which comprised 120 subjects and was separate from the first cohort of 600 to 850 subjects. The V gene is TRBV29-1, the J gene TRBJ2-7, with TRBD2 matching 10 bases. This TCR came from a man aged 25-40 years in good health and CMV-seronegative. The sequenced sample consisted of PBMCs. The CDR3, as DNA: TGCAGCGTTCTAGCGGGAGAGAGCGACGAGCAGTACGTC. Amino acids: CSVLAGESDEQYV.